A selection of T cell receptor beta chains follows, all from one sample in a study of cytotoxic CD8 clonotypes in ibrutinib-treated CLL. Data came from immunoSEQ multiplex PCR; TCRdb stores just in-frame clones and leaves some out. The table has about 160,000 clones, roughly four fifths seen once; the top ten hold around 2%. The source material was PBMCs, sampled after 12 months of ibrutinib treatment. Receptors originate from a human donor with chronic lymphocytic leukemia. Both conserved end residues are part of each CDR3. D genes are given only for firm matches. Expanded clones get a size class; other rows say once, few or many, or leave the size out.

.	TRBV5-1	TRBJ2-7	.	TGCGCCAGCAGCTTGGGGCCCGGGGAGGAGCAGTACTTC	CASSLGPGEEQYF
.	TRBV28	TRBJ2-1	.	TGTGCCAGCAGTACCCCTGAGTGGGTGTGGGTGGGTGAGCAGTTCTTC	CASSTPEWVWVGEQFF
.	TRBV6-5	TRBJ1-6	.	TGTGCCAGCAGGACTCCCCATCCCAGTGGGTCACCCCTCCACTTT	CASRTPHPSGSPLHF
TRBD1	TRBV11-3	TRBJ2-2	.	TGTGCCAGCAGCACGGGACAGGGGCACGGGGAGCTGTTTTTT	CASSTGQGHGELFF
.	TRBV7-3	TRBJ2-3	.	TGTGCCAGCAGCGTCCGATCAAGCACAGATACGCAGTATTTT	CASSVRSSTDTQYF
TRBD1	TRBV25-1	TRBJ1-2	few	TGTGCCACCTACGGGACAGGGGTGACTGGCTACACCTTC	CATYGTGVTGYTF
TRBD1	TRBV11-2	TRBJ2-7	.	TGTGCCAGCAGCTTAGGGACAGGGAAAGAAGGAGATGTAAGGTACGAGCAGTACTTC	CASSLGTGKEGDVRYEQYF
TRBD1	TRBV7-2	TRBJ1-2	.	TGTGCCAGCAGCCCAGGACAGGGGCCACAAAACTATGGCTACACCTTC	CASSPGQGPQNYGYTF
.	TRBV4-1	TRBJ2-5	.	TGCGCCAGCAGCCACCGGACCGGTACGGAGACCCAGTACTTC	CASSHRTGTETQYF
.	TRBV7-2	TRBJ2-3	.	TGTGCCAGCAGCTTAGGTGGGGGGCGGTTAGATACGCAGTATTTT	CASSLGGGRLDTQYF
TRBD2	TRBV7-2	TRBJ2-1	.	TGTGCCAGCAGCTTAGTGCTAGCGGGGGGCCGCTACAATGAGCAGTTCTTC	CASSLVLAGGRYNEQFF
TRBD2	TRBV7-9	TRBJ2-1	.	TGTGCCAGCAGCGCTAGCGGGGCTAAGGAGCAGTTCTTC	CASSASGAKEQFF
TRBD1	TRBV28	TRBJ2-1	.	TGTGCCAGCAGTGGACAGGGAAAAGGGACGTTGGATGAGCAGTTCTTC	CASSGQGKGTLDEQFF
TRBD2	TRBV11-2	TRBJ2-4	.	TGTGCCAGCAGCGTGCGGGGGGAAGCCAAAAACATTCAGTACTTC	CASSVRGEAKNIQYF
.	TRBV7-9	TRBJ1-1	.	TGTGCCAGCAGTCCCCAGGGGATTAACACTGAAGCTTTCTTT	CASSPQGINTEAFF
TRBD1	TRBV28	TRBJ2-7	once	TGTGCCAGCAGCCCTGGGACAGGGGGCTCCTACGAGCAGTACTTC	CASSPGTGGSYEQYF
.	TRBV5-4	TRBJ1-3	.	TGTGCCAGCAGCTTGGGGCCGGGGCCTGGAAACACCATATATTTT	CASSLGPGPGNTIYF
.	TRBV21-1	TRBJ2-5	.	TGTGCCAGCAGCGACCACGTAGGGGCAGGGCGCCAAGAGACCCAGTACTTC	CASSDHVGAGRQETQYF
.	TRBV19	TRBJ1-2	.	TGTGCCAGTAGTATCCCAGGGAAAGGCTACACCTTC	CASSIPGKGYTF
TRBD2	TRBV4-1	TRBJ2-1	.	TGCGCCAGCAGCCAAGGGAAACTCGGGACTAGATCCCTCAATGAGCAGTTCTTC	CASSQGKLGTRSLNEQFF
.	TRBV4-2	TRBJ1-6	.	TGTGCCAGCAGCCAAGAAGAGGGAGGCAATTCACCCCTCCACTTT	CASSQEEGGNSPLHF
.	TRBV10-3	TRBJ1-3	.	TGTGCCATCAGCCCCAGTGGTGGTGGAAACACCATATATTTT	CAISPSGGGNTIYF
.	TRBV2	TRBJ1-6	.	TGTGCCAGCAGTCCGTCGCGGAATTCACCCCTCCACTTT	CASSPSRNSPLHF
.	TRBV2	TRBJ2-3	.	TGTGCCAGCAGTCCGTCAGGGACCCAGGGAGATACGCAGTATTTT	CASSPSGTQGDTQYF
.	TRBV28	TRBJ1-2	.	TGTGCCAGCATAGAGAACTATGGCTACACCTTC	CASIENYGYTF
.	TRBV19	TRBJ1-2	.	TGTGCCAGTAGTTGGTCCGGGTCGGAGGGCTACACCTTC	CASSWSGSEGYTF
TRBD1	TRBV6-5	TRBJ1-5	.	TGTGCCAGCAGTTACCAGGGGGCTGGGCAGCCCCAGCATTTT	CASSYQGAGQPQHF
TRBD1	TRBV30	TRBJ1-5	.	TGTGCCTGGAACCCAGGGGGGAGCAATCAGCCCCAGCATTTT	CAWNPGGSNQPQHF
.	TRBV28	TRBJ1-1	.	TGTGCCAGCAGTTTATATGGCAGGGCAAATCCGAACACTGAAGCTTTCTTT	CASSLYGRANPNTEAFF
TRBD1	TRBV4-2	TRBJ1-2	few	TGTGCCAGCAGCCAAGATTTACAGGGGCCGGGCTACACCTTC	CASSQDLQGPGYTF
TRBD1	TRBV29-1	TRBJ2-7	.	TGCAGCGTTTCACTGCCGGGACAGGGTCCCCACGAGCAGTACTTC	CSVSLPGQGPHEQYF
.	TRBV6-1	TRBJ1-2	.	TGTGCCAGCAGTGAAGCGCGGGGTTCTAACTATGGCTACACCTTC	CASSEARGSNYGYTF
.	TRBV23-1	TRBJ2-1	.	TGCGCCAGCAGTCAATCAACAGCCGCCAGTACAGGGTACAATGAGCAGTTCTTC	CASSQSTAASTGYNEQFF
.	TRBV4-3	TRBJ1-2	.	TGCGCCAGCAGCCAAGAAGTAGGGCTAAACTATGGCTACACCTTC	CASSQEVGLNYGYTF
.	TRBV5-1	TRBJ2-4	once	TGCGCCAGCAGCTTGGACGTCAGCGGGTACATTCAGTACTTC	CASSLDVSGYIQYF
.	TRBV5-4	TRBJ2-7	.	TGTGCCAGCAGCTTGAGCACAGGCCGCACATTCTACGAGCAGTACTTC	CASSLSTGRTFYEQYF
.	TRBV5-5	TRBJ1-1	.	TGTGCCAGCAGCTTGAGTATTATGGGGAACACTGAAGCTTTCTTT	CASSLSIMGNTEAFF
.	TRBV11-3	TRBJ1-1	.	TGTGCCAGCAGCCTACGGGGGCAGGCGGGGAGTGAAGCTTTCTTT	CASSLRGQAGSEAFF
.	TRBV7-3	TRBJ1-2	.	TGTGCCAGCAGCTTACAGGGGAAGTATGGCTACACCTTC	CASSLQGKYGYTF
.	TRBV6-5	TRBJ2-7	.	TGTGCCAGCAGCGTTAGGGGTCTCTACGAGCAGTACTTC	CASSVRGLYEQYF